Following are 30 T cell receptor beta chains from one sample sequenced in a study of blood T cell repertoires in COVID-19. Method: immunoSEQ multiplex PCR; TCRdb's copy keeps in-frame clones and lacks some. The table includes under 250,000 clones, 75% to 85% detected once. The sample taken for sequencing was peripheral blood. The receptors were sampled from a middle-aged man with COVID-19, enrolled during active disease.

The V gene is TRBV25-1, the J gene TRBJ1-1; D remains ambiguous. Germline lookup yields CDR1 MGHDK and CDR2 SYGVNS. The CDR3 is 11 amino acids. Trimming removed 3 bases at V and 7 bases at J, with 6 bases between. CDR3 amino acids: CASSEGHEAFF. Here the CDR3 DNA reads TGTGCCAGCAGTGAGGGCCATGAAGCTTTCTTT.

The chain joins TRBV6-6 to TRBJ1-5; D is perhaps TRBD1 (5 bases). The CDR3 totals 12 residues. V shed 6 bases and J shed 2 bases, with 5 bases lying between them. Looked up from germline, CDR1 is MNHNY and CDR2 is SVGAGI (reference sequence). The CDR3 protein is CASRTGNQPQHF. CDR3 bases: TGTGCCAGCAGGACAGGCAATCAGCCCCAGCATTTT.

This clone was recorded a few times. V usage is TRBV6-2 or TRBV6-3 and J usage is TRBJ1-1; D perhaps matches TRBD1 (6 bases). The CDR3 totals 14 residues. Germline CDR1 reads MNHEY; CDR2 reads SVGEGT. Trimming took off 2 bases at V and 5 bases at J, with 12 bases between the two ends. CDR3 region: CASSYGQGWTEAFF. CDR3 coding DNA: TGTGCCAGCAGTTACGGGCAGGGGTGGACTGAAGCTTTCTTT.

The J gene is TRBJ2-7, the V gene TRBV7-9, with a possible D match to TRBD2 (6 bases). The CDR3 length is 15 residues. Germline-derived CDR1 and CDR2 are SEHNR and FQNEAQ (reference sequence). The V end was cut by 4 bases, the J end by 9 bases, with 22 bases between. The CDR3 reads CASSSDGSGGFGQYF. The DNA of the CDR3 is TGTGCCAGCAGCTCGGACGGGAGCGGCGGATTCGGGCAGTACTTC.

The CDR3 region has the DNA TGTGCCAGCAGCCAAGAGCCTCAGCGGGGTGGCACAGATACGCAGTATTTT. It is translated as CASSQEPQRGGTDTQYF. V gene TRBV3-1 (or the pseudogene TRBV3-2) combines with J gene TRBJ2-3, with 7 bases lining up with TRBD2. The ends lost 0 bases at V and 1 base at J; junction bases unmatched: 7. Germline CDR1 is LGHDT and CDR2 is YNNKEL (reference sequence). CDR3 length: 17 amino acids.

The chain combines TRBV11-2 with TRBJ2-7, with 7 nucleotides matching TRBD1. Germline V gives CDR1 SGHAT, CDR2 FQNNGV. V lost 6 bases and J lost 1; bases outside the gene matches: 9. This CDR3 has 15 residues. CDR3 DNA: TGTGCCAGCAGTACCACAGGGGTAACATCCTACGAGCAGTACTTC. The encoded protein is CASSTTGVTSYEQYF.

This clone appeared a single time. The CDR3 DNA reads as TGCAGCGTTCACAGGGAAGAGACCCAGTACTTC. Translation: CSVHREETQYF. The chain uses TRBV29-1 and TRBJ2-5; D perhaps matches TRBD1 (6 bases). Germline CDR1 and CDR2: SQVTM and ANQGSEA. The CDR3 length is 11 residues. Trimming shortened V by 5 bases and J by 3 bases, and 7 bases separated the two germline ends.

The chain combines TRBV4-1 with TRBJ1-1, with D hard to call. Germline V CDR1 and CDR2: MGHRA, YSYEKL. The CDR3 runs 14 residues. V was clipped by 0 bases and J by 10 bases, with 15 bases between them. This CDR3 reads CASSQDFGVGVAFF. CDR3 nucleotides: TGCGCCAGCAGCCAAGATTTTGGGGTCGGGGTAGCTTTCTTT.

The CDR3 sequence is CASSLVVGQGTEAFF. The CDR3 DNA is TGTGCCAGCAGCTTAGTAGTCGGACAGGGGACTGAAGCTTTCTTT. The chain uses TRBV11-2 and TRBJ1-1; 9 nucleotides line up with TRBD1. This CDR3 region has 15 residues. The ends lost 1 base at V and 5 bases at J; junction bases unmatched: 5. CDR1 and CDR2 (germline): SGHAT, FQNNGV.

The chain carries TRBV2 and TRBJ1-4; D is ambiguous. There are 13 residues in the CDR3. Trimming shortened V by 7 bases and J by 11 bases, and 17 bases separated the two germline ends. Germline-derived CDR1 and CDR2 are SNHLY and FYNNEI. CDR3 sequence: CASKVAKAGKLFF. In nucleotides, the CDR3 is TGTGCCAGCAAAGTAGCGAAGGCCGGGAAACTGTTTTTT.

The chain is built from TRBV5-1 and TRBJ2-2; 13 positions agree with TRBD2. J was trimmed by 4 bases and V by 4 bases; bases with no gene match: 7. The CDR3 extends over 17 amino acids. The germline CDR1 and CDR2 sequences are SGHRS and YFSETQ. The CDR3 nucleotides are TGCGCCAGCAGCCCGCCGGGACTAGCGGGGTTCACCGGGGAGCTGTTTTTT. Its protein is CASSPPGLAGFTGELFF.

The chain has TRBV4-1 and TRBJ1-4; TRBD1 aligns across 9 bases. V trimming: 2 bases; J trimming: 7 bases; junction bases outside the gene matches: 8. Germline CDR1 and CDR2: MGHRA and YSYEKL. The CDR3 is 16 amino acids. The CDR3 coding sequence is TGCGCCAGCAGCCAAACGCCGGGACAGGGAAGTGAAAAACTGTTTTTT. Protein sequence: CASSQTPGQGSEKLFF.

The V gene is TRBV2, the J gene TRBJ1-5; D is possibly TRBD1 (5 bases). Germline lookup yields CDR1 SNHLY and CDR2 FYNNEI. The CDR3 covers 18 residues. V lost 4 bases and J 0 bases, leaving 19 bases between the germline ends. The CDR3 reads CASSGPEGRGYSNQPQHF. The DNA for the CDR3 is TGTGCCAGCAGTGGCCCGGAGGGAAGGGGATATAGCAATCAGCCCCAGCATTTT.

The chain uses TRBV15 and TRBJ1-3; D is ambiguous. V lost 1 base to trimming and J lost 4 bases, with 20 bases between them. The CDR3 is made up of 18 amino acids. The germline V gene has CDR1 LNHNV and CDR2 YYDKDF (reference sequence). The CDR3 DNA reads as TGTGCCACCAGCAGAGCCCCACTCTTCGGGGTAGCCGGAAACACCATATATTTT. It specifies CATSRAPLFGVAGNTIYF.

This clone was observed a single time. The chain combines TRBV15 with TRBJ2-3, with TRBD1 matching over 11 bases. V lost 4 bases to trimming and J lost 2 bases; unmatched junction nucleotides: 17. The CDR3 runs to 20 residues. Germline CDR1 LNHNV, CDR2 YYDKDF (reference sequence). CDR3 sequence (DNA): TGTGCCACCAGCACTTTAGTTTTTTCCGGGACAGGGGGGTCCACAGATACGCAGTATTTT. This codes for CATSTLVFSGTGGSTDTQYF.

The rearrangement links TRBV18 to TRBJ1-6; the D gene is possibly TRBD1 (5 bases). Germline V gene data show CDR1 as KGHSH and CDR2 as LQKENI. This CDR3 is 15 amino acids long. V lost 3 bases and J 10 bases, leaving 16 bases between the germline ends. The CDR3: CASSPGQAGGSPLHF. DNA of the CDR3: TGTGCCAGCTCACCCGGGCAGGCCGGGGGGTCACCCCTCCACTTT.

The chain carries TRBV27 and TRBJ2-7, with D perhaps TRBD1 (6 bases). Germline V lookup: CDR1 MNHEY, CDR2 SMNVEV (reference sequence). With 6 bases removed from V and 2 bases from J, the gap between germline ends came to 14 bases. There are 14 residues in the CDR3. As DNA, the CDR3 is TGTGCCAGCAGGAACCAGGGGACCCCCTACGAGCAGTACTTC. Its translation is CASRNQGTPYEQYF.

This chain links TRBV9 with TRBJ1-4; perhaps TRBD1 as D (5 bases). This CDR3 has 14 amino acids. Germline CDR1 is SGDLS and CDR2 is YYNGEE. Trimming removed 2 bases at V and 8 bases at J, with 13 bases between. As DNA, the CDR3 is TGTGCCAGCAGCGTGGGACCCGCGGGAGAAAAACTGTTTTTT. Residues: CASSVGPAGEKLFF.

This sequence joins TRBV28 and TRBJ1-5, with D perhaps matching TRBD1 (6 bases). The germline V and J ends were trimmed by 6 bases and 7 bases, with 13 bases remaining between them. The germline gives CDR1 MDHEN, CDR2 SYDVKM. The CDR3 loop spans 13 amino acids. The CDR3 region is CASRLQGNQPQHF. CDR3 coding DNA: TGTGCCAGCAGGCTACAGGGAAACCAGCCCCAGCATTTT.

This clone came up once. The J gene is TRBJ1-4, the V gene TRBV27, with 10 bases lining up with TRBD1. V was clipped by 2 bases and J by 3 bases; unmatched bases: 18. The length of the CDR3 is 21 residues. The germline gives CDR1 MNHEY, CDR2 SMNVEV (reference sequence). CDR3 sequence reads: CASSLIARTGGYPSSNEKLFF. The CDR3 DNA is TGTGCCAGCAGTTTAATCGCTCGGACAGGGGGATACCCCTCGTCTAATGAAAAACTGTTTTTT.

The chain uses TRBV9 and TRBJ2-2, with 10 bases lining up with TRBD2. The length of the CDR3 is 17 residues. J was trimmed by 5 bases and V by 3 bases; bases with no gene match: 10. CDR1 SGDLS and CDR2 YYNGEE come from the germline V gene. In DNA form, the CDR3 reads TGTGCCAGCAGCGCACTACTAGCGGGGAGAGAGACCGGGGAGCTGTTTTTT. As protein: CASSALLAGRETGELFF.

The rearrangement links TRBV7-8 to TRBJ2-1, with 9 positions matching TRBD1. The CDR3 has 15 residues. After removal of 3 bases from V and 5 bases from J, the junction contained 5 bases not matched to a gene. Looked up from germline, CDR1 is SGHVS and CDR2 is FQNEAQ. This chain's CDR3 is CASSLNRGRNNEQFF. Written as DNA, the CDR3 is TGTGCCAGCAGCTTGAACAGGGGGCGAAACAATGAGCAGTTCTTC.

This sequence joins TRBV3-1 (or the pseudogene TRBV3-2) and TRBJ2-3, with D perhaps matching TRBD2 (5 bases). CDR1 and CDR2 from the germline V gene are LGHDT and YNNKEL (reference sequence). V was cut by 4 bases and J by 5 bases, with 10 bases left in between. This CDR3 spans 13 amino acids. The CDR3 DNA reads TGTGCCAGCAGCCGGACTCGACAAGATACGCAGTATTTT. This encodes CASSRTRQDTQYF.

The rearrangement joins TRBV5-5 to TRBJ2-5, with D hard to call. The CDR3 runs to 13 residues. The V end was cut by 3 bases, the J end by 0 bases, with 6 bases between. CDR1 and CDR2 (germline): SGHKS, YYEKEE (reference sequence). CDR3 in DNA: TGTGCCAGCAGCTCTAGGTACCAAGAGACCCAGTACTTC. This sequence encodes CASSSRYQETQYF.

The chain combines TRBV18 with TRBJ1-2; the D gene is possibly TRBD1 (6 bases). V shed 6 bases and J shed 8 bases, with 19 bases lying between them. This CDR3 contains 14 residues. The V gene's germline CDR1 is KGHSH and CDR2 LQKENI. The CDR3, as DNA: TGTGCCAGCTCCCCCCAGGGGTTAACGGGCGGCTACACCTTC. It translates to CASSPQGLTGGYTF.

In nucleotides, the CDR3 is TGTGCCAGCAGCTTAGAGGGCGGACAGGGTGCCGGGGAGCTGTTTTTT. This gives the protein CASSLEGGQGAGELFF. The V and J genes are TRBV7-6 and TRBJ2-2, with 8 bases aligning to TRBD1. Germline assignment: CDR1 SGHVS and CDR2 FNYEAQ. The CDR3 sequence is 16 residues long. Trimming took 1 base from V and 6 from J; bases not matched to a gene: 7. Full variable domain (outside the CDR3, taken from reference TRBV7-6 and TRBJ2-2): GAGVSQSPRYKVTKRGQDVALRCDPISGHVSLYWYRQALGQGPEFLTYFNYEAQQDKSGLPNDRFSAERPEGSISTLTIQRTEQRDSAMYRCASSLEGGQGAGELFFGEGSRLTVL.

V is TRBV18 and J is TRBJ1-3, with TRBD1 as a possible D gene (5 bases). Germline lookup yields CDR1 KGHSH and CDR2 LQKENI. Trimming removed 2 bases at V and 2 bases at J, with 7 bases between. The CDR3 is made up of 14 amino acids. CDR3 sequence (DNA): TGTGCCAGCTCACCAGGGGCCGCTGGAAACACCATATATTTT. Translation: CASSPGAAGNTIYF.

This clone was seen a handful of times. The V gene is TRBV15, the J gene TRBJ2-1; possibly TRBD1 for D (5 bases). The germline V gene encodes CDR1 LNHNV and CDR2 YYDKDF (reference sequence). The V end was cut by 0 bases, the J end by 4 bases, with 13 bases between. The CDR3 covers 16 residues. This CDR3 is CATSRDPRTKYNEQFF. In nucleotides, the CDR3 is TGTGCCACCAGCAGAGATCCAAGGACAAAGTACAATGAGCAGTTCTTC.

Regarding this clone: Other nucleotide sequences in the sample specify the same CDR3. The chain recombines TRBV29-1 with TRBJ2-2, with TRBD1 matching 7 bases. The V gene end was trimmed by 7 bases and the J gene end by 2 bases; junction bases not matched to a gene: 4. Germline lookup yields CDR1 SQVTM and CDR2 ANQGSEA. The CDR3 has 13 amino acids. CDR3 region: CSARDSNTGELFF. In DNA, the CDR3 is TGCAGCGCCCGGGACAGCAACACCGGGGAGCTGTTTTTT.

This clone has only one observation. The identical CDR3 is also encoded by other nucleotide sequences in the sample. The chain employs TRBV7-9 and TRBJ2-7; perhaps TRBD2 as D (5 bases). The germline gives CDR1 SEHNR, CDR2 FQNEAQ (reference sequence). Trimming left V 6 bases short and J 3 bases short, with 9 bases between. The CDR3 runs to 12 residues. The CDR3 loop is CASSFTSYEQYF. Here the CDR3 DNA reads TGTGCCAGCAGTTTTACTAGCTACGAGCAGTACTTC.